Each of the 25 T cell receptor beta chains below was sequenced from the same sample in a study of shared clonotypes between healthy human individuals. Assay: immunoSEQ multiplex PCR; the TCRdb copy retains only in-frame clones and omits some. The table has more than 2,000,000 clones, approximately 90% seen once. The sample was naive CD4+ T cells sorted from blood. The subset is: CD45RA+ positively selected. These receptors were obtained from a man aged 18 to 30 in good health.

The V and J genes are TRBV30 and TRBJ2-5, with 9 bases that match TRBD1. The CDR3 contains 14 residues. J gave up 2 bases and V 3 bases, and 4 bases lay outside the gene matches. Germline CDR1 GTSNPN, CDR2 SVGIG (reference sequence). CDR3 in amino acids: CAWRGTGSQETQYF. The DNA of the CDR3 is TGTGCCTGGAGAGGGACAGGGTCTCAAGAGACCCAGTACTTC.

The CDR3 region has the DNA TGTGCCAGCAGCGTAGTTAACGGAGAAGCTTTCTTT. This translates into CASSVVNGEAFF. The genes are TRBV9 and TRBJ1-1, with D hard to call. The CDR3 is 12 amino acids. Germline CDR1 SGDLS, CDR2 YYNGEE. V was clipped by 0 bases and J by 8 bases, with 8 bases between them.

The chain links TRBV7-2 to TRBJ2-2; a weak D match, TRBD1 (6 bases). V lost 5 bases and J 2 bases, leaving 12 bases between the germline ends. There are 15 residues in the CDR3. The germline gives CDR1 SGHTA, CDR2 FQGNSA. The CDR3 is CASSPVDSNTGELFF. The DNA of the CDR3 is TGTGCCAGCAGCCCTGTGGACAGCAACACCGGGGAGCTGTTTTTT. The whole variable domain, filled in from reference TRBV7-2 and TRBJ2-2, reads GAGVSQSPSNKVTEKGKDVELRCDPISGHTALYWYRQSLGQGLEFLIYFQGNSAPDKSGLPSDRFSAERTGGSVSTLTIQRTQQEDSAVYLCASSPVDSNTGELFFGEGSRLTVL.

To note about this clone: This same CDR3 is encoded by further DNA sequences in the sample. The V and J genes are TRBV2 and TRBJ2-5; D is possibly TRBD1 (6 bases). With 1 base removed from V and 2 bases from J, the gap between germline ends came to 8 bases. The CDR3 runs 14 residues. Germline-derived CDR1 and CDR2 are SNHLY and FYNNEI. The CDR3 sequence is CASSEDRAQETQYF. The CDR3, as DNA: TGTGCCAGCAGTGAAGACAGGGCGCAAGAGACCCAGTACTTC.

The chain links TRBV11-3 to TRBJ1-2; D perhaps matches TRBD1 (5 bases). This CDR3 has 13 amino acids. The germline V and J ends were trimmed by 2 bases and 8 bases, with 12 bases remaining between them. Germline V gives CDR1 SGHNT, CDR2 YENEEA. The CDR3 here is CASSLTGGRGYTF. The CDR3 region has the DNA TGTGCCAGCAGCTTAACAGGAGGAAGGGGCTACACCTTC.

The J gene is TRBJ1-4, the V gene TRBV19; the D gene is possibly TRBD1 (6 bases). There are 15 residues in the CDR3. The germline V gene encodes CDR1 LNHDA and CDR2 SQIVND (reference sequence). Trimming removed 7 bases at V and 5 bases at J, with 17 bases between. The CDR3 loop is CASTGTIFANEKLFF. The CDR3 region has the DNA TGTGCCAGTACCGGGACAATTTTCGCGAATGAAAAACTGTTTTTT.

The chain uses TRBV21-1 and TRBJ2-5; TRBD1 reflects the table's D call only, with no check against the DNA. TRBV21-1 is designated a pseudogene. This CDR3 comprises 14 residues. As DNA, the CDR3 is TGTGCCAGTCCGGACAGGGTATCGGAAGAGACCCAGTACTTC. Translating it yields CASPDRVSEETQYF.

The rearrangement uses TRBV2 and TRBJ2-7; D unclear. V gave up 6 bases and J gave up 7 bases, with 13 bases separating them. The CDR3 spans 12 residues. Germline loops: CDR1 SNHLY, CDR2 FYNNEI. CDR3 DNA: TGTGCCAGCAGCCCCGGCCCGTTTGAGCAGTACTTC. As protein: CASSPGPFEQYF.

Only one count was recorded for this clone. The chain employs TRBV25-1 and TRBJ2-1; 7 bases fit TRBD2. The germline V gene encodes CDR1 MGHDK and CDR2 SYGVNS. V was pared by 1 base and J by 0 bases, with 6 bases of the junction left unmatched. This CDR3 has 17 amino acids. The DNA of the CDR3 is TGTGCCAGCAGTGAATTGTCCAGCGGGGTCTCCTACAATGAGCAGTTCTTC. Amino acids: CASSELSSGVSYNEQFF.

The chain employs TRBV5-4 and TRBJ2-7; 8 bases are shared with TRBD2. This CDR3 has 15 amino acids. Trimming cost V 2 bases and J 6 bases; bases outside gene matches: 10. The germline gives CDR1 SGHNT, CDR2 YYREEE (reference sequence). Here the CDR3 DNA reads TGTGCCAGCAGCTTTCTCCAAGCGGGAGCGTTCGAGCAGTACTTC. Amino acids: CASSFLQAGAFEQYF.

The genes are TRBV27 and TRBJ2-7, with 15 bases matching TRBD2. The CDR3 loop spans 15 amino acids. Germline V gene sequence: CDR1 MNHEY, CDR2 SMNVEV (reference sequence). With V trimmed by 6 bases and J by 3 bases, 3 bases remained unmatched. Written as DNA, the CDR3 is TGTGCCAGCAGGGGACTAGCGGGAGGAAACTACGAGCAGTACTTC. Amino acids: CASRGLAGGNYEQYF.

The rearrangement links TRBV5-1 to TRBJ1-2; 7 positions match TRBD1. CDR3 length: 14 residues. Losses at the gene ends were 1 base for V and 4 bases for J; bases not matched to a gene: 4. Per the germline V gene, CDR1 is SGHRS and CDR2 is YFSETQ. CDR3 sequence reads: CASSLTGDSYGYTF. CDR3 DNA: TGCGCCAGCAGCTTGACAGGGGATTCCTATGGCTACACCTTC.

The V gene is TRBV7-2, the J gene TRBJ2-1; 13 positions agree with TRBD2. From germline, CDR1 is SGHTA and CDR2 FQGNSA. The CDR3 sequence is 15 residues long. V dropped 6 bases and J dropped 8; count of bases not matched to a gene: 7. The CDR3 region has the DNA TGTGCCAGCAGTTTCGGGACTAGCGGGACCGATGAGCAGTTCTTC. Protein: CASSFGTSGTDEQFF. Drawing the rest from reference TRBV7-2 and TRBJ2-1, the complete variable domain is GAGVSQSPSNKVTEKGKDVELRCDPISGHTALYWYRQSLGQGLEFLIYFQGNSAPDKSGLPSDRFSAERTGGSVSTLTIQRTQQEDSAVYLCASSFGTSGTDEQFFGPGTRLTVL.

The chain joins TRBV6-5 to TRBJ1-2; 8 bases agree with TRBD1. The CDR3 is made up of 14 amino acids. The germline CDR1 and CDR2 sequences are MNHEY and SVGAGI. V lost 6 bases and J lost 8; bases outside the gene matches: 11. CDR3 sequence: CASSTDRGTGGYTF. The CDR3 nucleotides are TGTGCCAGCAGCACCGACAGGGGAACGGGGGGCTACACCTTC.

Comment on this clone: Other nucleotide sequences in the sample specify the same CDR3. V and J are TRBV11-3 and TRBJ2-1; D gene unclear. The germline CDR1 and CDR2 sequences are SGHNT and YENEEA. V lost 0 bases to trimming and J lost 8 bases, with 2 bases between them. The CDR3 is 11 amino acids. The CDR3 DNA reads TGTGCCAGCAGCTTAGATCATGAGCAGTTCTTC. This translates into CASSLDHEQFF. Variable domain in full (rest from reference TRBV11-3 and TRBJ2-1): EAGVVQSPRYKIIEKKQPVAFWCNPISGHNTLYWYLQNLGQGPELLIRYENEEAVDDSQLPKDRFSAERLKGVDSTLKIQPAELGDSAVYLCASSLDHEQFFGPGTRLTVL.

A single count supports this clone. The chain couples TRBV10-2 to TRBJ2-3; 7 bases agree with TRBD2. CDR1 and CDR2 from the germline V gene are WSHSY and SAAADI. The V segment lost 6 bases and the J segment 1 base; nucleotides outside the gene matches: 4. The CDR3 is made up of 14 amino acids. CDR3 region: CASRREGGTDTQYF. CDR3 DNA: TGCGCCAGCAGGAGGGAGGGAGGCACAGATACGCAGTATTTT.

This chain uses TRBV10-3 with TRBJ2-3; maybe TRBD1 (6 bases). The CDR3 runs 22 residues. V shed 0 bases and J shed 3 bases, with 31 bases lying between them. Germline V gene data show CDR1 as ENHRY and CDR2 as SYGVKD. The CDR3 sequence: CAISESNQPPLGHTGKTDTQYF. CDR3 DNA sequence: TGTGCCATCAGTGAGTCGAACCAGCCCCCTTTGGGTCATACAGGGAAAACAGATACGCAGTATTTT.

This clone has more than one count but fewer than ten. The same CDR3 can be traced to other DNA sequences in this sample. In DNA, the CDR3 is TGTGCCAGCAGTCTCCGACAGGCAACTAATGAAAAACTGTTTTTT. This sequence encodes CASSLRQATNEKLFF. The chain carries TRBV28 and TRBJ1-4; possibly TRBD1 for D (6 bases). The CDR3 extends over 15 amino acids. Germline CDR1 MDHEN, CDR2 SYDVKM. V lost 5 bases to trimming and J lost 0 bases, with 10 bases between them.

The rearrangement uses TRBV5-1 and TRBJ2-1; 7 nucleotides line up with TRBD1. With V trimmed by 4 bases and J by 5 bases, 9 bases remained unmatched. The germline V gene has CDR1 SGHRS and CDR2 YFSETQ. The CDR3 runs to 15 residues. The CDR3 nucleotides read TGCGCCAGCAGCGCTATGACAGGGCCCAACAATGAGCAGTTCTTC. Translated, it gives CASSAMTGPNNEQFF.

This clone was recorded once. This sequence joins TRBV6-5 and TRBJ1-2; D might be TRBD1 (6 bases). The germline V gene has CDR1 MNHEY and CDR2 SVGAGI. V lost 6 bases to trimming and J lost 8 bases, with 16 bases between them. The CDR3 consists of 13 residues. This CDR3 reads CASSPKQGYGYTF. CDR3 in DNA: TGTGCCAGCAGCCCGAAGCAGGGGTACGGCTACACCTTC.

V is TRBV9 and J is TRBJ1-4; D gene uncertain. In germline, CDR1 is SGDLS, CDR2 YYNGEE. Trimming took 3 bases from V and 0 from J, leaving 6 bases between them. The CDR3 is 14 amino acids. The CDR3 bases are TGTGCCAGCAGCGCCGCCCCAACTAATGAAAAACTGTTTTTT. Protein product: CASSAAPTNEKLFF.

This clone was observed once. This rearrangement joins TRBV18 to TRBJ2-7; D is perhaps TRBD2 (6 bases). Per the germline V gene, CDR1 is KGHSH and CDR2 is LQKENI. The length of the CDR3 is 15 residues. Trimming left V 3 bases short and J 3 bases short, with 15 bases between. The CDR3 is CASSPWRGEGYEQYF. As DNA, the CDR3 is TGTGCCAGCTCACCTTGGAGGGGAGAGGGCTACGAGCAGTACTTC.

The chain recombines TRBV7-2 with TRBJ2-1; the D is unclear. V was pared by 6 bases and J by 8 bases, with 14 bases between. The CDR3 is made up of 13 amino acids. The germline V gene has CDR1 SGHTA and CDR2 FQGNSA. In DNA, the CDR3 is TGTGCCAGCAGTCGTTCGCCGTGGGATGAGCAGTTCTTC. Translating it yields CASSRSPWDEQFF.

The chain uses TRBV6-1 and TRBJ1-3, with D unclear. Trimming removed 8 bases at V and 0 bases at J, with 8 bases between. CDR3 length: 13 residues. The V gene's germline CDR1 is MNHNS and CDR2 SASEGT. The CDR3 sequence is CASDTSSGNTIYF. DNA of the CDR3: TGTGCCAGCGACACATCCTCTGGAAACACCATATATTTT.

The chain has TRBV19 and TRBJ2-7; 7 bases map to TRBD1. The CDR3 length is 13 residues. V was pared by 3 bases and J by 5 bases, with 4 bases of the junction left unmatched. Germline V gene sequence: CDR1 LNHDA, CDR2 SQIVND (reference sequence). The CDR3 here is CASSIDRAHEQYF. CDR3 bases: TGTGCCAGTAGTATCGACAGGGCCCACGAGCAGTACTTC.